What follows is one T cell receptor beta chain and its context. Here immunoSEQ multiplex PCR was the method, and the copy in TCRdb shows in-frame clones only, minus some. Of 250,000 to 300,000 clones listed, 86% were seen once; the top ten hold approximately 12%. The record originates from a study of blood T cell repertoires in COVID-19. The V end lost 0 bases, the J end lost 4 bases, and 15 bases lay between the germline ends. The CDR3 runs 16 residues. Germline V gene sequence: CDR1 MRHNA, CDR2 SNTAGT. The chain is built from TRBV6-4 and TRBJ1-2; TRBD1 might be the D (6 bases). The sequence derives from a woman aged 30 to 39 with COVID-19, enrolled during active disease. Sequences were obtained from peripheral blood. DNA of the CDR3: TGTGCCAGCAGTGACTCCGCCCGGGGGGGCCCCTATGGCTACACCTTC. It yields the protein CASSDSARGGPYGYTF.